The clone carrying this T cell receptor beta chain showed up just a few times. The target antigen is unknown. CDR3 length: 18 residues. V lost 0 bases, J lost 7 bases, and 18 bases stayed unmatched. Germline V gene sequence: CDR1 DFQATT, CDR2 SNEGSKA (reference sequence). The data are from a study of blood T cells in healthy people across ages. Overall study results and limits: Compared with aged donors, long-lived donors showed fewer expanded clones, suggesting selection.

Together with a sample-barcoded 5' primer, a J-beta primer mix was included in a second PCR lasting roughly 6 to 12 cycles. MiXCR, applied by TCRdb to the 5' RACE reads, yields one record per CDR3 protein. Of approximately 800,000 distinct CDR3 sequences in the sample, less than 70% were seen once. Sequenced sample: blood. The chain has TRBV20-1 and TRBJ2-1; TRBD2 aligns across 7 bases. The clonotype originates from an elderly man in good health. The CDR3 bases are TGCAGTGCTAGAGATGAATTGGCGGGCTATTCCGGGAGGAATGAGCAGTTCTTC. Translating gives CSARDELAGYSGRNEQFF.